This paragraph reports one T cell receptor beta chain. The antigen is not known. As to time point: persistent/refractory GD, antithyroid drugs over 5 years with positive TRAb. Extracted PBMC RNA gave rise to the TCR library. The data belong to a study of regulatory T cells in long-lasting Graves disease. With iRepertoire HTBI primers and Arm-PCR of CDR3 regions, TCR beta libraries were built. TCRdb called the multiplex PCR reads again in MiXCR, with one record for every CDR3 protein. The sample carries about 420,000 distinct CDR3 sequences, around 22% recorded once. V was trimmed by 3 bases and J by 4 bases, leaving 7 bases between them. The CDR3 sequence is 13 residues long. CDR1 is SEHNR and CDR2 is FQNEAQ in the germline V gene (reference sequence). Study-level findings and limits: Peripheral blood was the sole material, not thyroid tissue.

The sequencing used peripheral blood mononuclear cells (PBMCs), collected when the disease was refractory, from a patient treated with antithyroid drugs. The chain recombines TRBV7-9 with TRBJ1-5; no firm D call. This clonotype was obtained from a female donor with Graves disease. The CDR3 coding sequence is TGTGCCAGCAGCTTTACAGAGAATCAGCCCCAGCATTTT. The encoded protein is CASSFTENQPQHF.